This TCR beta chain appears in the sequencing data of a study of neurological immune-mediated disorders. Study overall: Secondary progressive disease was present in 3, and relapsing-remitting disease in roughly 30, of the 35 or so multiple sclerosis patients. Findings of the study overall: HTLV-1-associated myelopathy had the most TCR clonal expansion, and multiple sclerosis had the least, less than healthy controls. One related-CDR3 cluster, identified by phylogenetic grouping, held the repertoires of 18 of 34 multiple sclerosis patients and was a possible signature.

The unsorted libraries were produced from 2 million PBMCs held at -80 C. TCRdb reprocessed the 5' RACE reads via MiXCR and lists one record per CDR3 protein. The profile shows about 50,000 distinct CDR3 sequences, 3% to 3.5% of them singletons. CDR3 size: 15 residues. The sample holds a few counts of this clonotype. Its specificity is not known. Compared with germline, one end of the junction differs, possibly owing to a read error. The sample consisted of PBMCs. The sequence came from a man in his forties or fifties with multiple sclerosis. The chain combines TRBV12-3 or TRBV12-4 with TRBJ1-5; 7 nucleotides align to TRBD1. CDR3 in amino acids: CASSLGQGGGQPQNF. The CDR3 DNA follows: TGTGCCAGCAGTTTAGGGCAGGGGGGCGGTCAGCCCCAGAATTTT.